This T cell receptor beta chain was sequenced in a study of CD8 T cells in ankylosing spondylitis. TCRdb itself ran the 5' RACE reads through MiXCR, one entry per CDR3 protein. Of 150,000 to 200,000 distinct CDR3 sequences listed, 11% are singletons. The V end was cut by 2 bases, the J end by 0 bases, with 17 bases between. Germline V gene lookup returns CDR1 DFQATT and CDR2 SNEGSKA (reference sequence). CDR3 length: 16 amino acids. General study points: CD8+ cells made up the disease-linked clones, which were relatively rare in peripheral blood.

This clonotype was picked up many times. Antigen specificity is unknown. This chain joins TRBV20-1 and TRBJ2-7; D may be TRBD1 (5 bases). The sequenced sample consisted of blood, either unsorted or a sorted T cell fraction (not recorded which). This TCR came from a male donor with ankylosing spondylitis or in good health (not recorded which). For the CDR3, the DNA is TGCAGTGCTAGAAGTTGGGCCAGGGCCTACTCCTACGAGCAGTACTTC. Its translation is CSARSWARAYSYEQYF.